The rows below give T cell receptor beta chains drawn from one sample of a study of blood T cells in healthy people across ages. TCRdb fed the 5' RACE reads into MiXCR, producing one record per CDR3 protein. The sample consists of about 1.5 million distinct CDR3 sequences, about 45% of them appearing once. Sequenced input: blood. The receptor source for this set is a woman aged 18-35 years in good health. CDR3s leave out the opening cysteine and the closing phenylalanine or tryptophan. D genes are given only for firm matches. Clone size is shown for a subset of rows, as once, few, many or a class of expanded clone.

TRBV15	TRBJ2-3	TRBD2	NA	ATSRGQRGGPGQY
TRBV6-5	TRBJ2-7	NA	few	ATASFYEQY
TRBV13	TRBJ2-2	TRBD1	NA	ASSLEQGFNTGELF
TRBV6-1	TRBJ1-2	TRBD1	NA	ASRLTGNGYT
TRBV27	TRBJ2-3	NA	NA	ASSFFTPTDTQY
TRBV2	TRBJ2-1	NA	NA	ASSTLASDEQF
TRBV14	TRBJ2-1	NA	NA	ASSQARVFYNEQF
TRBV10-2	TRBJ2-3	TRBD1	NA	ASSEPLTGYPDTQY
TRBV25-1	TRBJ2-1	TRBD2	few	ASSEASGRPHYNEQF
TRBV20-1	TRBJ1-3	NA	NA	SARDREGSSGNTIY
TRBV21-1	TRBJ2-5	NA	few	ASRSAGQETQY
TRBV4-2	TRBJ1-2	NA	NA	ASSHFTWGYT
TRBV25-1	TRBJ2-1	TRBD2	NA	ASSDSLRQTSGIGSYNEQF
TRBV29-1	TRBJ2-4	NA	NA	SVKGLAKNIQY
TRBV6-5	TRBJ2-1	NA	few	ASGGSFNNEQF
TRBV6-2/TRBV6-3	NA	TRBD2	NA	AGSYPGTSGWGETQY
TRBV27	TRBJ2-7	TRBD1	NA	ASSLYRTGGNEQY
TRBV21-1	TRBJ1-5	NA	NA	ASSKATYRGLEPQH
TRBV20-1	TRBJ2-3	TRBD2	NA	SASGSGRPTDTQY
TRBV20-1	TRBJ2-1	NA	few	SALVRSGPSYNEQF
TRBV28	TRBJ2-6	NA	NA	ASSLGGHRVAGANVLT
TRBV9	TRBJ2-1	NA	NA	ASSVGASGYNEQF
TRBV12-3/TRBV12-4	TRBJ1-2	TRBD1	few	AIGQDSYGYT
TRBV5-1	TRBJ2-3	NA	NA	ATAPTFSDTQY
TRBV20-1	TRBJ2-7	TRBD2	few	SARLAGLDEQY
TRBV4-2	TRBJ2-4	NA	NA	ASSARRGKNIQY
TRBV27	TRBJ2-7	NA	NA	TSSFSAGFTYEQY
TRBV7-2	TRBJ2-1	TRBD1	NA	ASLRGKLTNEQF
TRBV7-8	TRBJ1-2	TRBD1	NA	ASRLGQGLNGGYT